This TCR beta chain emerged from a study of OX40 agonist ivuxolimab in advanced cancers. Study-level information: Patients got intravenous ivuxolimab at 0.01 to 10 mg/kg every 2 weeks.

Some clones are missing from TCRdb's copy, which holds only in-frame ones; the method was immunoSEQ multiplex PCR. The data show some 61,000 clones, with roughly 73% seen just once and 1.6% held by the top ten. V was pared by 4 bases and J by 2 bases, with 5 bases between. This CDR3 spans 11 amino acids. Germline V gene lookup returns CDR1 SQVTM and CDR2 ANQGSEA. The sequence was obtained from an adult with an advanced solid tumor such as melanoma, head and neck, liver or kidney cancer. The J gene is TRBJ2-5, the V gene TRBV29-1; D is ambiguous. The sample consisted of CD4+ or CD8+ T cells sorted from blood, taken in a trial of the OX40 agonist ivuxolimab. CDR3 amino acids: CSVGVQETQYF. As DNA, the CDR3 is TGCAGCGTTGGCGTGCAAGAGACCCAGTACTTC.